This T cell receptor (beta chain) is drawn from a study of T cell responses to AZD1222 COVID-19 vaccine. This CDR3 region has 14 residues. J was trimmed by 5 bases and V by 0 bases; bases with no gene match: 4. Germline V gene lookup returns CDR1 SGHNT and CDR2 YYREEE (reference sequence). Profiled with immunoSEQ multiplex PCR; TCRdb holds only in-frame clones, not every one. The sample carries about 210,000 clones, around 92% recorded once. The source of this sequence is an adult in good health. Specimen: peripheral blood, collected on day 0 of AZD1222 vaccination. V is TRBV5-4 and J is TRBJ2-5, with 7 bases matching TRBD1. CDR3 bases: TGTGCCAGCAGCTTGGGAGGGGGCGGGGAGACCCAGTACTTC. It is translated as CASSLGGGGETQYF.